A selection of T cell receptor beta chains follows, all from one sample in a study of T cells in Graves' hyperthyroidism and ophthalmopathy. Using its own MiXCR run on the multiplex PCR reads, TCRdb lists one record per CDR3 protein. The table shows 600,000 or so distinct CDR3 sequences, with around 15% occurring only once. The source material was blood. The receptors shown here come from a woman under 40 with Graves' hyperthyroidism. Both conserved end residues are part of each CDR3. The D gene is left open where the match is weak. Size values are once, few and many counts, or a class for expanded clones, and some rows have none.

V gene	clone size	J gene	D gene	CDR3 DNA	CDR3 protein
TRBV28	few	TRBJ2-1	-	TGTGCCAGCAGTTTACTCTCACTAAGGGACTCGCGGGGTTACAATGAGCAGTTCTTC	CASSLLSLRDSRGYNEQFF
TRBV5-1	many	TRBJ1-5	TRBD1	TGCGCCAGCAGCTTGGGGGGACAGCCCAATCAGCCCCAGCATTTT	CASSLGGQPNQPQHF
TRBV6-4	-	TRBJ2-3	TRBD2	TGTGCCAGCAGTCCACAAGGCGTGGGAGGGCCTTCAGATACGCAGTATTTT	CASSPQGVGGPSDTQYF
TRBV20-1	-	TRBJ2-5	TRBD2	TGCAGTGCTTCCCGGACTAGCGGGAGTGAGACCCAGTACTTC	CSASRTSGSETQYF
TRBV28	-	TRBJ2-5	TRBD2	TGTGCCAGCTGCATTGTAGGGGCTAGCGGGAGGGGAGAGACCCAGTACTTC	CASCIVGASGRGETQYF
TRBV11-3	-	TRBJ2-1	-	TGTGCCAGCAGCGGGACCCTAAATCTCAATGAGCAGTTCTTC	CASSGTLNLNEQFF
TRBV9	few	TRBJ2-1	TRBD2	TGTGCCAGCAGCGGGTTGGCTAGCGGGAGGGCAAATGAGCAGTTCTTC	CASSGLASGRANEQFF
TRBV30	few	TRBJ2-1	TRBD2	TGTGCCTGGAGCAGGGACTACTGGAACAATGAGCAGTTCTTC	CAWSRDYWNNEQFF
TRBV12-3/TRBV12-4	few	TRBJ2-3	TRBD2	TGTGCCAGCAGTTTCCGGACTAGCGGGAGGTTGGGCACAGATACGCAGTATTTT	CASSFRTSGRLGTDTQYF
TRBV30	-	TRBJ2-7	TRBD1	TGTGCCTGGAGCGGAGGAAAGACAGGGGAATCCTACGAGCAGTACTTC	CAWSGGKTGESYEQYF
TRBV2	many	TRBJ1-6	-	TGTGCCAGCAGTGAGGATAATATACGAACTTCACCCCTCCACTTT	CASSEDNIRTSPLHF
TRBV29-1	many	TRBJ1-2	-	TGCAGCGTTGAAGGTCCCTTCGGTGGCTACACCTTC	CSVEGPFGGYTF
TRBV6-9	-	TRBJ2-1	TRBD2	TGTGCCAGCAGTTACGGACTAGCGGCCGATGAGCAGTTCTTC	CASSYGLAADEQFF
TRBV10-3	many	TRBJ2-5	-	TGTGCCATCAGCGGAGCGACTGGCCAGTACTTC	CAISGATGQYF
TRBV27	-	TRBJ1-2	TRBD1	TGTGCCAGTATGGGACAGGGGGTAGGAGGCTACACCTTC	CASMGQGVGGYTF
TRBV18	-	TRBJ1-5	-	TGTGCCAGCTCACACAGGGACGATCAGCCCCAGCATTTT	CASSHRDDQPQHF
TRBV2	many	TRBJ1-4	-	TGTGCCACGATCCGAGGGATGGGGGAAAAACTGTTTTTT	CATIRGMGEKLFF
TRBV30	many	TRBJ2-4	-	TGTGCCTGGAGTGTAGGGACCCCTCGGTTAGCCAAAAACATTCAGTACTTC	CAWSVGTPRLAKNIQYF
TRBV28	-	TRBJ2-7	TRBD2	TGTGCCAGCAGTGATCGGAGCGGGAGGATTTACGAGCAGTACTTC	CASSDRSGRIYEQYF
TRBV7-9	-	TRBJ2-1	-	TGTGCCAGCAACGAATACGCGGACAATGAGCAGTTCTTC	CASNEYADNEQFF
TRBV27	few	TRBJ2-2	TRBD1	TGTGCCAGCAGTGCCCGACAGGGGAACACCGGGGAGCTGTTTTTT	CASSARQGNTGELFF
TRBV27	-	TRBJ2-5	-	TGTGCCAGCAGTTTTAGGAGGGGGCTCCAGTACCAAGAGACCCAGTACTTC	CASSFRRGLQYQETQYF
TRBV13	-	TRBJ2-5	TRBD2	TGTGCCAGCAGCTTACGGATACTGGGGCTAGCGGCCCCTCAAGAGACCCAGTACTTC	CASSLRILGLAAPQETQYF
TRBV6-2/TRBV6-3	-	TRBJ1-5	-	TGTGCCAGCAGCTCACCTATACCGGGACTCCCAAATCAGCCCCAGCATTTT	CASSSPIPGLPNQPQHF
TRBV20-1	many	TRBJ2-1	-	TGCAGTGCTTCTCTGCCCAAAACTAGGAACAATGAGCAGTTCTTC	CSASLPKTRNNEQFF
TRBV30	-	TRBJ2-4	-	TGTGCCTGGGGGAGTCAGGGTTTTGAAAACATTCAGTACTTC	CAWGSQGFENIQYF
TRBV9	-	TRBJ2-7	TRBD2	TGTGCCAGCAGCCCCCTGCTAGCGGGAGGGGACGAGCAGTACTTC	CASSPLLAGGDEQYF
TRBV6-1	-	TRBJ1-3	TRBD1	TGTGCCAGCAGGAGCGGGACAGCCTCTGGAAACACCATATATTTT	CASRSGTASGNTIYF
TRBV6-1	many	TRBJ2-1	TRBD2	TGTGCCAGCAGTTACCTTGGACTAGCGGGAGTTGTCAATGAGCAGTTCTTC	CASSYLGLAGVVNEQFF
TRBV24-1	few	TRBJ2-1	TRBD2	TGTGCCACCAGTGAGAGGACTAGCGGACCCTACAATGAGCAGTTCTTC	CATSERTSGPYNEQFF
TRBV19	once	TRBJ2-5	TRBD1	TGTGCCAGTACCGACAGGGGGCGAAGGGCACTTCAAGAGACCCAGTACTTC	CASTDRGRRALQETQYF
TRBV28	many	TRBJ2-7	-	TGTGCCAGCAGTCCCTACAGGGATTTCTCCTACGAGCAGTACTTC	CASSPYRDFSYEQYF
TRBV27	many	TRBJ2-7	-	TGTGCCAGCAGTTTGAGTCCCACCTACGAGCAGTACTTC	CASSLSPTYEQYF
TRBV7-9	many	TRBJ2-5	TRBD2	TGTGCCAGCAACTCCGGGACTAGTTATCGGGAGACCCAGTACTTC	CASNSGTSYRETQYF
TRBV2	few	TRBJ2-7	-	TGTGCCAGCAGTGAAGTCCGACTCTCCTACGAGCAGTACTTC	CASSEVRLSYEQYF
TRBV11-3	many	TRBJ2-1	TRBD2	TGTGCCAGCAGCCCACTAGCGGGAGAGGTGAATGAGCAGTTCTTC	CASSPLAGEVNEQFF
TRBV7-9	many	TRBJ2-1	TRBD2	TGTGCCAGCAGCGTCACCGGGACTAGCGGAAATGAGCAGTTCTTC	CASSVTGTSGNEQFF
TRBV3-1	-	TRBJ2-3	TRBD2	TGTGCCAGCAGCCAAGATCTGGGATCCTTAGCGGGAGGGCGAACAGATACGCAGTATTTT	CASSQDLGSLAGGRTDTQYF
TRBV20-1	few	TRBJ2-1	-	TGCAGTGCCTTGGTTCGATGGGAGCAGTTCTTC	CSALVRWEQFF
TRBV3-1	few	TRBJ2-1	TRBD2	TGTGCCAGCAGCCTCGGCGGACTAGCGGGAGTCAATGAGCAGTTCTTC	CASSLGGLAGVNEQFF
TRBV9	once	TRBJ2-2	-	TGTGCCAGCAGCGTAGCTGAACTAGTGGTTTCCGGGGAGCTGTTTTTT	CASSVAELVVSGELFF
TRBV11-2	few	TRBJ1-2	-	TGTGCCAGCAGCTTAGGGGACGGGTACTATGGCTACACCTTC	CASSLGDGYYGYTF
TRBV7-9	few	TRBJ2-5	TRBD1	TGTGCCAGCAGCTTAGAGAGGACAGGGAATCGGGGGACCCAGTACTTC	CASSLERTGNRGTQYF
TRBV28	many	TRBJ1-5	-	TGTGCCAGCAAGTCCCTATTGGGATCCGGGCAGCCCCAGCATTTT	CASKSLLGSGQPQHF
TRBV18	many	TRBJ2-7	TRBD2	TGTGCCAGCTCACCAGGACTAGCGGCTACCTACGAGCAGTACTTC	CASSPGLAATYEQYF
TRBV7-8	many	TRBJ1-2	-	TGTGCCAGCAGCTTAGCACGGGGTTACTATGGCTACACCTTC	CASSLARGYYGYTF
TRBV6-5	-	TRBJ2-7	TRBD2	TGTGCCAGCAGTTACTCTAGCGGGAGGGGAGACGAGCAGTACTTC	CASSYSSGRGDEQYF
TRBV11-2	many	TRBJ2-2	TRBD1	TGTGCCAGCAGCGGAAGGACAGGGGGTTTTCGTAACACCGGGGAGCTGTTTTTT	CASSGRTGGFRNTGELFF